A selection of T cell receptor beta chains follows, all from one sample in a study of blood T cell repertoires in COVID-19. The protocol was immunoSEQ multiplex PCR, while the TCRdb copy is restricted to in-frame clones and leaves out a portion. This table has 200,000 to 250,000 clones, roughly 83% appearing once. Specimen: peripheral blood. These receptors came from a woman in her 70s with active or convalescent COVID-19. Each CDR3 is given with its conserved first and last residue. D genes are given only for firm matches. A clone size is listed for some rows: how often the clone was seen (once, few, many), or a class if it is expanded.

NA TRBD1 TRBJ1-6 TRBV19 TGTGCCAGTAGTACCGGACAGGCTTCAAATTCACCCCTCCACTTT CASSTGQASNSPLHF
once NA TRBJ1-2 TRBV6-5 TGTGCCAGCAGTTACCTAGACAGGAACTATGGCTACACCTTC CASSYLDRNYGYTF
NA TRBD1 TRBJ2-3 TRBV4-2 TGTGCCAGCAGCCAAGGCGGGACAGGAGGCACAGATACGCAGTATTTT CASSQGGTGGTDTQYF
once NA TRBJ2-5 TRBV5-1 TGCGCCAGCAGCTTGGACAGTCGGGGAGGAGAGACCCAGTACTTC CASSLDSRGGETQYF
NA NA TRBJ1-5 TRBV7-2 TGTGCCAGCAGCTTAGCCTGGACTATCAATAGCAATCAGCCCCAGCATTTT CASSLAWTINSNQPQHF
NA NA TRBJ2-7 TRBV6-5 TGTGCCAGCAGTTCAGGGCAGACCAACTACGAGCAGTACTTC CASSSGQTNYEQYF
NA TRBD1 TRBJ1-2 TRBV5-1 TGCGCCAGCAGCTCCGGGACAGGGGCGGATGGCTACACCTTC CASSSGTGADGYTF
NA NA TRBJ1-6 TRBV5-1 TGCGCCAGCAGCTCGCAGTCCTATAATTCACCCCTCCACTTT CASSSQSYNSPLHF
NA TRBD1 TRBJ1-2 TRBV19 TGTGCCAGTAGTGGAAGGCCCCGGACAGGGGAAGGTGGCTACACCTTC CASSGRPRTGEGGYTF
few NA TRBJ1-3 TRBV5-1 TGCGCCAGCAGCCTGAATAGGATAGCCATCTCTGGAAACACCATATATTTT CASSLNRIAISGNTIYF
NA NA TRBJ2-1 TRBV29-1 TGCAGCGTTGAGCTGCAGGACCGAGGACGGGGTGAGCAGTTCTTC CSVELQDRGRGEQFF
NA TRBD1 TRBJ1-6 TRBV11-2 TGTGCCAGCAGCCCTTACAGGGGGGATTCACCCCTCCACTTT CASSPYRGDSPLHF
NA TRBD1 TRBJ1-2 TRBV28 TGTGCCTGCCAGACAGGGAAGGACTATGGCTACACCTTC CACQTGKDYGYTF
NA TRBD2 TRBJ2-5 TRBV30 TGTGCCTGGAGTGTGGCGGGGGGCTCCCGCCAAGAGACCCAGTACTTC CAWSVAGGSRQETQYF
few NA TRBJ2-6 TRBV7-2 TGTGCCAGCAGCTTCGCTGTCAGGGGTTACTCTGGGGCCAACGTCCTGACTTTC CASSFAVRGYSGANVLTF
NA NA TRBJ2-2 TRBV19 TGTGCCATCAGCAGGGAGAACACCGGGGAGCTGTTTTTT CAISRENTGELFF
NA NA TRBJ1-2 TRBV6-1 TGTGCCAGCAGTGAAGCCCGGAGTCTTTCGTATGGCTACACCTTC CASSEARSLSYGYTF
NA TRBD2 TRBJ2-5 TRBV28 TGTGCCAGCAGTTGGCCCTTGGGCGGGAGGGCCGAGGCCCATCAAGAGACCCAGTACTTC CASSWPLGGRAEAHQETQYF
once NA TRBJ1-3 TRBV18 TGTGCCAGCTCACCATTTACAGGTCTTCTCTCTGGAAACACCATATATTTT CASSPFTGLLSGNTIYF
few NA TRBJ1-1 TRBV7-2 TGTGCCAGCACCGAGCTTAACACTGAAGCTTTCTTT CASTELNTEAFF
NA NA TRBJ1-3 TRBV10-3 TGTGCCATCAGCGGACTCTCTGGAAACACCATATATTTT CAISGLSGNTIYF
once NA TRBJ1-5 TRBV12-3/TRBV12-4 TGTGCCAGCAGTTTAGCGGGCGGGCAGCCCCAGCATTTT CASSLAGGQPQHF
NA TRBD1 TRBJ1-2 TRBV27 TGTGCCAGCGGCCCTTATCCTACAGGGGGCTATGGCTACACCTTC CASGPYPTGGYGYTF
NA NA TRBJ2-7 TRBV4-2 TGTGCCAGCAGCCAAGATAGCCGGAGTACGAAAAGCTACGAGCAGTACTTC CASSQDSRSTKSYEQYF
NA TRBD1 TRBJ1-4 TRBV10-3 TGTGCCTCAGGGGGACAGGAGAATGAAAAACTGTTTTTT CASGGQENEKLFF
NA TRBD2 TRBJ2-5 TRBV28 TGTGCCAGCAGTTTAGGCCCCAGGACTAGCTTACAGACCCAGTACTTC CASSLGPRTSLQTQYF
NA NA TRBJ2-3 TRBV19 TGTGCCAGTAGAGCGGACGTTCCAGCCACAGATACGCAGTATTTT CASRADVPATDTQYF
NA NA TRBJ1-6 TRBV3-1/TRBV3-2 TGTGCCAGCAGCCCAGGAAGGGGTTCACCCCTCCACTTT CASSPGRGSPLHF
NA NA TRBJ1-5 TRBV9 TGTGCCAGCAGCGTAGGAGGGGACATCAATCAGCCCCAGCATTTT CASSVGGDINQPQHF
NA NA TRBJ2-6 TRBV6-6 TGTGCCACTCCGCGAGGGTCTGGGGCCAACGTCCTGACTTTC CATPRGSGANVLTF
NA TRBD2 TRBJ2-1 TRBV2 TGTGCCAGCAGTGATTCTAGCGGGGGGGCCGGGGAGCAGTTCTTC CASSDSSGGAGEQFF
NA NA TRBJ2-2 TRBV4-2 TGTGCCAGCAGCCAAGGGACTACTAACACCGGGGAGCTGTTTTTT CASSQGTTNTGELFF
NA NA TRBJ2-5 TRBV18 TGTGCCAGCTCTCGCGTCACAGGGATGGAGACCCAGTACTTC CASSRVTGMETQYF
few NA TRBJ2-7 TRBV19 TGTGCCAGTAGTACGGGATTTTACTCCTACGAGCAGTACTTC CASSTGFYSYEQYF
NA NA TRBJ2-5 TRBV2 TGTGCCAGCAGTGAACTTAGCCCGGGATTGGGGGAGACCCAGTACTTC CASSELSPGLGETQYF
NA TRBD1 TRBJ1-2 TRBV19 TGTGCCAGTACTCAAGGACAGGGCGTGCGCTACACCTTC CASTQGQGVRYTF
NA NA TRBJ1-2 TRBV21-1 TGTGCCAGCAGCGAGGGGACAGGTCCTGGCTACACCTTC CASSEGTGPGYTF